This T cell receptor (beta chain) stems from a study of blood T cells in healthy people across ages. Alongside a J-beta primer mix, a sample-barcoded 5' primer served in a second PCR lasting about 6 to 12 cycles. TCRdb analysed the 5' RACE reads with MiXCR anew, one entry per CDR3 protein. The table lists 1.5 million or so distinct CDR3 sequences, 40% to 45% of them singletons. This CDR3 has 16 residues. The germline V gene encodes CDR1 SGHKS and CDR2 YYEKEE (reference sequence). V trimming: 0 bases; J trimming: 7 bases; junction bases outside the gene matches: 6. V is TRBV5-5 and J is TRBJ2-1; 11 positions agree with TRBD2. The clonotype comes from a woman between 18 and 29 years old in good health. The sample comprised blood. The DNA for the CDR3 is TGTGCCAGCAGCTTGGAGGGGACTAGCGGTTTGAATGAGCAGTTCTTC. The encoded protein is CASSLEGTSGLNEQFF.